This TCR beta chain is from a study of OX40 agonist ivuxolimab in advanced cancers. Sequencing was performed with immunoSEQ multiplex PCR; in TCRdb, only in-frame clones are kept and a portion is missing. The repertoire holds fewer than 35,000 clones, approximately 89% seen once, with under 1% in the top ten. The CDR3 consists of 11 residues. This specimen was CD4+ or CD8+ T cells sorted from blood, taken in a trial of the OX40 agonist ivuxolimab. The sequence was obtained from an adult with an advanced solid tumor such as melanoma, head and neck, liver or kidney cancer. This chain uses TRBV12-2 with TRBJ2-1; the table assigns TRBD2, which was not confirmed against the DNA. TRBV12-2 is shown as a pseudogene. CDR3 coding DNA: TGTGCAAGTGAAGAGTACAATGAGCAGTTCTTC. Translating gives CASEEYNEQFF.